The 25 T cell receptor beta chains below were found in one sample sequenced in a study of blood T cell repertoires in COVID-19. TCRdb keeps only in-frame clones here, not all; method: immunoSEQ multiplex PCR. The sample shows 100,000 or so clones, roughly 81% of them seen only once. Sequencing was done on a sample of peripheral blood. The source of these receptors is a human donor in a cohort sampled during active COVID-19.

CDR3 loop: CASSWSTGGSGANVLTF. The DNA of the CDR3 is TGTGCCAGCAGTTGGTCGACAGGGGGCTCTGGGGCCAACGTCCTGACTTTC. V is TRBV2 and J is TRBJ2-6; 9 bases are a match to TRBD1. Germline V gives CDR1 SNHLY, CDR2 FYNNEI. V was pared by 5 bases and J by 0 bases, with 5 bases of the junction left unmatched. The CDR3 runs 17 residues.

This clone was detected a few times. This rearrangement joins TRBV3-1 (or the pseudogene TRBV3-2) to TRBJ2-1, with 7 bases lining up with TRBD2. Germline CDR1 is LGHDT and CDR2 is YNNKEL (reference sequence). The CDR3 length is 13 residues. V trimming: 8 bases; J trimming: 0 bases; junction bases outside the gene matches: 1. The CDR3 reads CASRDYSYNEQFF. CDR3 nucleotide sequence: TGTGCCAGCCGGGACTACTCCTACAATGAGCAGTTCTTC.

The chain uses TRBV13 and TRBJ2-3; 12 bases match TRBD2. The CDR3 loop spans 16 amino acids. V shed 5 bases, J shed 1 base, and the junction held 4 bases outside the gene matches. Germline V gene sequence: CDR1 PRHDT, CDR2 FYEKMQ (reference sequence). CDR3 nucleotides: TGTGCCAGCAGCGCAAGACTAGCGGGAGGCACAGATACGCAGTATTTT. Residues: CASSARLAGGTDTQYF.

The rearrangement joins TRBV5-1 to TRBJ2-7, with TRBD1 as a possible D gene (6 bases). V lost 1 base and J lost 2, with 13 bases in between. Germline V gene lookup returns CDR1 SGHRS and CDR2 YFSETQ. The CDR3 extends over 15 amino acids. CDR3 nucleotide sequence: TGCGCCAGCAGCTTGAGGGCAGGGGATCCCTACGAGCAGTACTTC. Its translation: CASSLRAGDPYEQYF.

The chain couples TRBV28 to TRBJ2-4, with 11 bases fitting TRBD2. Germline loops: CDR1 MDHEN, CDR2 SYDVKM. This CDR3 has 14 amino acids. Trimming at V came to 6 bases and at J to 8 bases, leaving 6 bases not matched to a gene. This CDR3 is CASRPAGLADIQYF. CDR3 bases: TGTGCCAGCAGGCCAGCGGGACTAGCGGACATTCAGTACTTC.

The V and J genes are TRBV10-3 and TRBJ2-3; 8 positions match TRBD2. The CDR3 runs 15 residues. Unmatched junction bases numbered 8, after V lost 8 bases and J lost 1 base. Germline CDR1 and CDR2: ENHRY and SYGVKD. CDR3 in DNA: TGTGCCATCGCCCCCAGTAGCGGGGGCACAGATACGCAGTATTTT. The encoded protein is CAIAPSSGGTDTQYF.

The chain recombines TRBV2 with TRBJ1-1; D perhaps matches TRBD1 (6 bases). Per the germline V gene, CDR1 is SNHLY and CDR2 is FYNNEI. The CDR3 covers 13 residues. V was trimmed by 6 bases and J by 4 bases, leaving 12 bases between them. Written as DNA, the CDR3 is TGTGCCAGCAGCAGACAGGCGAGCACTGAAGCTTTCTTT. It codes for CASSRQASTEAFF.

V usage is TRBV19 and J usage is TRBJ1-6; maybe TRBD1 (5 bases). The CDR3 loop spans 14 amino acids. Germline V gene lookup returns CDR1 LNHDA and CDR2 SQIVND (reference sequence). Deletions cut 7 bases from V and 3 bases from J, with 10 bases between. This CDR3 reads CASTQGGYNSPLHF. CDR3 bases: TGTGCCAGTACCCAGGGCGGCTATAATTCACCCCTCCACTTT. The full variable domain, its missing parts supplied by reference TRBV19 and TRBJ1-6, is DGGITQSPKYLFRKEGQNVTLSCEQNLNHDAMYWYRQDPGQGLRLIYYSQIVNDFQKGDIAEGYSVSREKKESFPLTVTSAQKNPTAFYLCASTQGGYNSPLHFGNGTRLTVT.

The count of this clone is one. The rearrangement joins TRBV7-8 to TRBJ1-1; D perhaps matches TRBD1 (6 bases). The CDR3 contains 13 residues. Between the trimmed V and J ends, which lost 3 bases and 3 bases, there was a span of 8 bases. CDR1 is SGHVS, CDR2 FQNEAQ, per germline. The CDR3 spells CASSLGQYTEAFF. In DNA, the CDR3 is TGTGCCAGCAGCTTGGGACAATACACTGAAGCTTTCTTT.

The J gene is TRBJ1-1, the V gene TRBV29-1; D not resolved. CDR1 SQVTM and CDR2 ANQGSEA come from the germline V gene. Trimming pared 4 bases from V and 1 base from J, leaving 7 bases between. The CDR3 runs to 12 residues. CDR3 protein: CSVVAGNTEAFF. DNA for the CDR3: TGCAGCGTTGTTGCAGGGAACACTGAAGCTTTCTTT.

The chain links TRBV5-4 to TRBJ2-7; D is unresolved. Germline assignment: CDR1 SGHNT and CDR2 YYREEE (reference sequence). CDR3 length: 12 residues. V lost 4 bases and J lost 2, with 7 bases in between. CDR3: CASSLLPYEQYF. The CDR3 nucleotides read TGTGCCAGCAGCCTCCTCCCCTACGAGCAGTACTTC.

The chain links TRBV12-3 or TRBV12-4 to TRBJ1-5, with D unclear. The CDR3 runs to 13 residues. The V end was cut by 5 bases, the J end by 2 bases, with 7 bases between. In DNA, the CDR3 is TGTGCCAGCAGTACAGAACGCAATCAGCCCCAGCATTTT. This gives the protein CASSTERNQPQHF.

The V and J genes are TRBV9 and TRBJ2-2, with TRBD1 identical over 9 bases. The CDR3 sequence is 17 residues long. CDR1 is SGDLS, CDR2 YYNGEE, per germline. V lost 4 bases and J lost 4; bases outside the gene matches: 11. The CDR3 region has the DNA TGTGCCAGCAGCCCCATCACCGGGACAGGGCCCACCGGGGAGCTGTTTTTT. Its translation: CASSPITGTGPTGELFF.

V and J are TRBV15 and TRBJ2-4, with 7 bases lining up with TRBD1. V shed 1 base and J 5 bases; nucleotides not matched to a gene: 5. The CDR3 totals 15 residues. Germline V gene data show CDR1 as LNHNV and CDR2 as YYDKDF (reference sequence). The chain's CDR3 is CATSRGSTGENIQYF. Written as DNA, the CDR3 is TGTGCCACCAGCAGAGGAAGTACAGGGGAAAACATTCAGTACTTC.

This rearrangement joins TRBV6-5 to TRBJ1-2; a possible D gene is TRBD1 (6 bases). The ends were cut back, 6 bases at V and 3 bases at J, with 11 bases in the middle. The CDR3 length is 13 residues. The germline CDR1 and CDR2 sequences are MNHEY and SVGAGI. CDR3 DNA: TGTGCCAGCAGGGATCCAGGGGACTATGGCTACACCTTC. Protein: CASRDPGDYGYTF.

V gene TRBV5-4 combines with J gene TRBJ1-1; D is unclear. The V end was cut by 4 bases, the J end by 0 bases, with 4 bases between. The CDR3 contains 12 residues. The V gene's germline CDR1 is SGHNT and CDR2 YYREEE (reference sequence). CDR3 coding DNA: TGTGCCAGCAGCCGAGTGAACACTGAAGCTTTCTTT. As protein: CASSRVNTEAFF.

The chain carries TRBV27 and TRBJ2-3; D unclear. Germline-derived CDR1 and CDR2 are MNHEY and SMNVEV (reference sequence). The CDR3 runs 16 residues. V was trimmed by 6 bases and J by 3 bases, leaving 19 bases between them. CDR3: CASSPLAVEATDTQYF. In DNA, the CDR3 is TGTGCCAGCAGCCCCCTTGCCGTTGAAGCGACAGATACGCAGTATTTT.

The CDR3: CASSLTGQRNTEAFF. The CDR3, as DNA: TGTGCCAGCAGCTTAACAGGACAAAGGAACACTGAAGCTTTCTTT. This chain links TRBV7-3 with TRBJ1-1; tentatively, D is TRBD1 (5 bases). The CDR3 runs 15 residues. CDR1 is SGHTA, CDR2 FQGTGA, per germline. V was shortened by 0 bases and J by 1 base, with 9 bases between the two germline ends.

This chain joins TRBV7-2 and TRBJ2-5, with D perhaps TRBD1 (5 bases). The ends were cut back, 5 bases at V and 1 base at J, with 11 bases in the middle. Germline CDR1 and CDR2: SGHTA and FQGNSA. The CDR3 loop spans 14 amino acids. CDR3 in amino acids: CASSPSRGQETQYF. CDR3 sequence (DNA): TGTGCCAGCAGCCCATCAAGGGGCCAAGAGACCCAGTACTTC.

The chain couples TRBV11-3 to TRBJ2-3, with D perhaps matching TRBD2 (6 bases). V lost 0 bases, J lost 0 bases, and 10 bases lay in between. Germline V gene data show CDR1 as SGHNT and CDR2 as YENEEA. The CDR3 covers 16 residues. In DNA form, the CDR3 reads TGTGCCAGCAGCTTAGATCCGCTAGCGAGCACAGATACGCAGTATTTT. This encodes CASSLDPLASTDTQYF.

The J gene is TRBJ2-3, the V gene TRBV28, with 11 nucleotides matching TRBD2. Germline CDR1 and CDR2: MDHEN and SYDVKM. J lost 5 bases, V lost 7 bases, and 8 bases had no gene match. The CDR3 contains 15 residues. The chain's CDR3 is CASNPTSGKVDTQYF. CDR3 in DNA: TGTGCCAGCAATCCGACTAGCGGGAAGGTAGATACGCAGTATTTT.

The V and J genes are TRBV18 and TRBJ1-5, with D possibly TRBD1 on 5 matching bases. V gave up 1 base and J gave up 3 bases, with 13 bases separating them. This CDR3 spans 16 amino acids. Germline CDR1 and CDR2: KGHSH and LQKENI. CDR3 residues: CASSPRQTQANQPQHF. The DNA for the CDR3 is TGTGCCAGCTCACCACGACAGACTCAAGCCAATCAGCCCCAGCATTTT. Looking up the rest from reference TRBV18 and TRBJ1-5 gives the full variable domain: NAGVMQNPRHLVRRRGQEARLRCSPMKGHSHVYWYRQLPEEGLKFMVYLQKENIIDESGMPKERFSAEFPKEGPSILRIQQVVRGDSAAYFCASSPRQTQANQPQHFGDGTRLSIL.

The CDR3 DNA follows: TGTGCCAGCAGCCAAGAGGGGACTATACGGGGCTACGAGCAGTACTTC. This gives the protein CASSQEGTIRGYEQYF. The rearrangement joins TRBV4-2 to TRBJ2-7; 7 bases align to TRBD2. From germline, CDR1 is LGHNA and CDR2 YNFKEQ. Trimming cost V 0 bases and J 3 bases; bases outside gene matches: 8. CDR3 size: 16 residues.

The rearrangement links TRBV4-1 to TRBJ2-2, with 7 bases lining up with TRBD1. This CDR3 has 15 amino acids. The germline V gene encodes CDR1 MGHRA and CDR2 YSYEKL. With 4 bases clipped from V and 8 bases from J, the junction kept 10 bases outside the gene matches. The CDR3 protein is CASSPDRDLAGELFF. CDR3 DNA: TGCGCCAGCAGCCCAGACAGGGATTTGGCGGGGGAGCTGTTTTTT.

The CDR3 reads CASKWTGDTEAFF. In DNA form, the CDR3 reads TGTGCCAGCAAGTGGACAGGGGACACTGAAGCTTTCTTT. V is TRBV12-3 or TRBV12-4 and J is TRBJ1-1, with 9 bases that match TRBD1. V was pared by 7 bases and J by 3 bases, with 3 bases of the junction left unmatched. The CDR3 runs 13 residues.